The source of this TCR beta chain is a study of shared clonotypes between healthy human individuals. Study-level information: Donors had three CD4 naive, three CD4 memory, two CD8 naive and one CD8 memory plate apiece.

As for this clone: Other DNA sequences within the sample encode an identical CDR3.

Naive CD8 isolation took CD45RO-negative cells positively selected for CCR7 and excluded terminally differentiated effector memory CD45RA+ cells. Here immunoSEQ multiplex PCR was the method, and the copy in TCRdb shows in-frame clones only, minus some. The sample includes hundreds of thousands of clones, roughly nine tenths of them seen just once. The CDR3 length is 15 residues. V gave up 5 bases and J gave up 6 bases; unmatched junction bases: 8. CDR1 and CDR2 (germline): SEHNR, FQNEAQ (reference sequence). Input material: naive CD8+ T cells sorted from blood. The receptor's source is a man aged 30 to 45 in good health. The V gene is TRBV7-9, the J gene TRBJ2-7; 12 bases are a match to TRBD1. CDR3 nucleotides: TGTGCCAGCAGCCCCCGGGACAGGGGGCATGGCGAGCAGTACTTC. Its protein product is CASSPRDRGHGEQYF.